What follows describes a single T cell receptor beta chain. These data are taken from a study of shared clonotypes between healthy human individuals. About the study: CD4 naive and CD4 memory each took three plates per donor, while CD8 naive took two and CD8 memory one.

Authors' processing steps: There were no quality scores in the junction-only immunoSEQ sequences, so filtering differed. The protocol was immunoSEQ multiplex PCR, while the TCRdb copy is restricted to in-frame clones and leaves out a portion. Clonal size and the V and J genes are those of that table, whereas D and trimming came from the DNA. The sample yields under 200,000 clones, 80% to 95% seen once. Deletions cut 3 bases from V and 1 base from J, with 12 bases between. The CDR3 is 15 residues long. CDR1 SEHNR and CDR2 FQNEAQ come from the germline V gene (reference sequence). The receptor's source is a woman in her twenties or thirties in good health. The sample taken for sequencing was naive CD4+ T cells sorted from blood. Subset: CD45RA+ positively selected. This chain links TRBV7-9 with TRBJ1-1; TRBD1 is a possible D gene (6 bases). The CDR3 loop is CASSFHGGRNTEAFF. CDR3 DNA sequence: TGTGCCAGCAGCTTTCACGGGGGGCGGAACACTGAAGCTTTCTTT. The whole variable domain, remainder taken from reference TRBV7-9 and TRBJ1-1, is DTGVSQNPRHKITKRGQNVTFRCDPISEHNRLYWYRQTLGQGPEFLTYFQNEAQLEKSRLLSDRFSAERPKGSFSTLEIQRTEQGDSAMYLCASSFHGGRNTEAFFGQGTRLTVV.